This TCR beta chain came from a study of CD8 T cells in ankylosing spondylitis (dated by TCRdb to 2015 to 2018). Context from the whole study: The study set out to find disease-linked TCR variants by profiling T cell receptor beta repertoires in ankylosing spondylitis patients and healthy donors. The full study cohort comprised 20 to 30 ankylosing spondylitis patients and 85 to 120 healthy donors. Samples of peripheral blood were taken, and for ankylosing spondylitis patients, synovial fluid was collected as well.

Details on this clonotype: The target of this receptor is not known. Base qualities are not recorded, but no much larger clone differs from it by a single base.

Broad study findings and their caveats: Some motif variants were previously reported in synovial fluid and blood of reactive arthritis patients, suggesting common disease-initiation mechanisms. The disease-linked clones showed a CD8+ phenotype and occurred at relatively low frequencies in peripheral blood. Significant enrichment of the disease-linked clones was reported in matched synovial fluid samples from ankylosing spondylitis patients. A TCR beta motif made up of several highly homologous amino acid variants appeared to be characteristic of blood from ankylosing spondylitis patients.

The sequencer was an Illumina HiSeq 2500. Quantitative 5'-RACE with molecular barcodes was used to prepare TCR beta libraries. In the authors' own workflow: A new computational method, built on a probabilistic model of VDJ rearrangement, was used to identify disease-linked TCR variants. The raw public reads went through TCRdb reprocessing: fastp at Q25, MiXCR clone calling, in-frame beta chains kept. Rows merge per CDR3 protein into single entries with the most common DNA and genes. The authors' filters were not applied to this entry. The sample yields a few hundred thousand distinct CDR3 sequences; 15% to 20% were counted once. Roughly 34% of the sample goes to the ten largest clones. This TCR came from a male donor with ankylosing spondylitis or in good health (not recorded which). Material for sequencing was blood, either unsorted or a sorted T cell fraction (not recorded which).

The CDR3 protein sequence reads: CASSLIPGQDYEQYF. Read as DNA, the sequence is TGTGCCAGCAGCTTGATTCCGGGACAGGACTACGAGCAGTACTTC. The sequence joins TRBV7-9 to TRBJ2-7, with 8 junctional bases fitting TRBD1. V ends up 3 bases short and J 3 bases short, with an unmatched junction base count of 7. There are 15 amino acids in the CDR3, from cysteine to phenylalanine inclusive. The DNA shown is the 45-base CDR3, in frame from base 1. From the germline V gene (reference sequence), CDR1 is SEHNR and CDR2 is FQNEAQ.